Many counts were recorded for the clone carrying this T cell receptor beta chain. Its antigen is unknown. The data belong to a study of neurological immune-mediated disorders. Study findings and constraints: Phylogenetically, 18 of 34 multiple sclerosis patients' repertoires fell into one related-CDR3 cluster, a possible signature. The absence of any CDR3 amino acid sequence shared by expanded clones across subjects suggests that repertoires were private in all groups. Expansion of TCR clones was greatest in HTLV-1-associated myelopathy and smallest in multiple sclerosis, where it fell below that of healthy controls.

Per germline, CDR1 MDHEN and CDR2 SYDVKM. V was trimmed by 10 bases and J by 1 base, leaving 7 bases between them. The CDR3 consists of 11 residues. cDNA synthesis was performed by 5'RACE with 10-nucleotide random UMIs. One entry per CDR3 protein, called by TCRdb with MiXCR from the 5' RACE reads. The table has roughly 65,000 distinct CDR3 sequences, 3.5% to 4.5% seen once. Sequencing input: PBMCs. V is TRBV28 and J is TRBJ1-1; D gene unclear. The TCR originated in a man aged 50 to 59 with multiple sclerosis. As DNA, the CDR3 is TGTGCCACCGAGGGGAACACTGAAGCTTTCTTT. Its protein is CATEGNTEAFF.